A single sample is the source of the 27 T cell receptor beta chains below, sequenced in a study of T cells in Graves' hyperthyroidism and ophthalmopathy. What was amplified from RNA transcripts were TCR beta CDR3 regions. The primer set for the first-round RT-PCR of the TCR CDR3 was HTBI. From the multiplex PCR reads, TCRdb called clonotypes with MiXCR, one entry per CDR3 protein. The table has hundreds of thousands of distinct CDR3 sequences, 45% seen once. The sample consisted of peripheral blood or thyroid tissue (not recorded which). Receptors were obtained from an adult man with Graves' disease, either hyperthyroidism or ophthalmopathy (not recorded which).

This clonotype was recorded a few times. V gene TRBV6-5 combines with J gene TRBJ2-5; tentative D call: TRBD2 (6 bases). V lost 5 bases to trimming and J lost 5 bases, with 15 bases between them. Germline V lookup: CDR1 MNHEY, CDR2 SVGAGI. The CDR3 length is 14 residues. The chain's CDR3 is CASSVWRGMETQYF. The CDR3 coding sequence is TGTGCCAGCAGTGTCTGGAGGGGTATGGAGACCCAGTACTTC.

Ten or more counts support this clonotype. J is TRBJ1-2 and V is TRBV20-1; 8 bases fit TRBD1. The germline V gene has CDR1 DFQATT and CDR2 SNEGSKA (reference sequence). The J segment lost 12 bases and the V segment lost 0 bases, leaving 9 bases of the junction unmatched. CDR3 length equals 13 residues. As DNA, the CDR3 is TGCAGTGCTAGAGATAAGGGGCAGGGGGCGGACACCTTC. Translated, it gives CSARDKGQGADTF.

This clonotype was found a few times. V gene TRBV2 combines with J gene TRBJ1-5; 8 bases are shared with TRBD1. The CDR3 totals 14 residues. Unmatched junction bases numbered 6, after V lost 8 bases and J lost 3 bases. In germline, CDR1 is SNHLY, CDR2 FYNNEI. The CDR3 DNA is TGTGCCAGCTCGACAGGGGAGTCCAATCAGCCCCAGCATTTT. Its protein product is CASSTGESNQPQHF.

The chain combines TRBV5-6 with TRBJ1-6; D uncertain. Germline lookup yields CDR1 SGHDT and CDR2 YYEEEE. The CDR3 has 15 amino acids. Trimming took 2 bases from V and 7 from J, leaving 13 bases between them. This CDR3 reads CASSLVGRTNSPLHF. The CDR3 bases are TGTGCCAGCAGCTTAGTAGGGCGGACGAATTCACCCCTCCACTTT.

On this clonotype itself: Being one base from a much bigger clone, this may be a read error. The chain carries TRBV7-9 and TRBJ2-5, with D possibly being TRBD2 (6 bases). The V gene lost 3 bases and the J gene lost 5 bases, with 19 bases spanning the gap. Germline V gene data show CDR1 as SEHNR and CDR2 as FQNEAQ (reference sequence). The CDR3 covers 16 residues. CDR3: CASSLPGLARGETQYF. Written as DNA, the CDR3 is TGTGCCAGCAGCTTGCCGGGGCTAGCGAGGGGTGAGACCCAGTACTTC.

This clonotype was recorded many times. V is TRBV2 and J is TRBJ1-2; D possibly corresponds to TRBD1 (6 bases). V lost 6 bases to trimming and J lost 0 bases, with 8 bases between them. The CDR3 loop spans 13 amino acids. CDR1 and CDR2 from the germline V gene are SNHLY and FYNNEI. The CDR3, as DNA: TGTGCCAGCAGGGACAGCTCTAACTATGGCTACACCTTC. This gives the protein CASRDSSNYGYTF. The whole variable domain, filled in from reference TRBV2 and TRBJ1-2, reads EPEVTQTPSHQVTQMGQEVILRCVPISNHLYFYWYRQILGQKVEFLVSFYNNEISEKSEIFDDQFSVERPDGSNFTLKIRSTKLEDSAMYFCASRDSSNYGYTFGSGTRLTVV.

V is TRBV6-5 and J is TRBJ1-2; a weak D match, TRBD1 (6 bases). CDR1 MNHEY and CDR2 SVGAGI come from the germline V gene. V dropped 6 bases and J dropped 8 bases, with 16 bases sitting between them. There are 13 residues in the CDR3. The CDR3 DNA is TGTGCCAGCAGAGAACCGGGGGCGGAAGGCTACACCTTC. It encodes CASREPGAEGYTF.

In DNA form, the CDR3 reads TGTGCCAGCAGCTTGGTACGGGGGGGCTTTGGGGAGACCCAGTACTTC. Its protein product is CASSLVRGGFGETQYF. The genes are TRBV7-2 and TRBJ2-5, with TRBD2 matching over 8 bases. This CDR3 contains 16 residues. Germline V gene data show CDR1 as SGHTA and CDR2 as FQGNSA. The V segment lost 3 bases and the J segment 5 bases; nucleotides outside the gene matches: 11.

The rearrangement links TRBV25-1 to TRBJ1-6; D is undetermined. Germline assignment: CDR1 MGHDK and CDR2 SYGVNS. The CDR3 loop spans 13 amino acids. V was clipped by 5 bases and J by 10 bases, with 12 bases between them. CDR3 nucleotides: TGTGCCAGCAGTCACGACCTGGGGTCACCCCTCCACTTT. The encoded protein is CASSHDLGSPLHF.

This clonotype was observed many times. The chain links TRBV15 to TRBJ2-7; D not resolved. CDR1 and CDR2 (germline): LNHNV, YYDKDF (reference sequence). The CDR3 contains 13 residues. V lost 3 bases and J 4 bases, leaving 10 bases between the germline ends. In DNA form, the CDR3 reads TGTGCCACCAGCAGTGACCCCCCGTACGAGCAGTACTTC. The encoded protein is CATSSDPPYEQYF.

This chain links TRBV29-1 with TRBJ2-5; the match to TRBD1 covers 8 bases. The length of the CDR3 is 12 residues. The trim removed 8 bases at V and 3 bases at J, leaving 5 bases unmatched. Looked up from germline, CDR1 is SQVTM and CDR2 is ANQGSEA. This CDR3 is CSPDRGEETQYF. For the CDR3, the DNA is TGCAGCCCCGACAGGGGTGAAGAGACCCAGTACTTC.

The chain joins TRBV19 to TRBJ2-7; D is unclear. V lost 9 bases and J 3 bases, leaving 18 bases between the germline ends. CDR1 and CDR2 from the germline V gene are LNHDA and SQIVND (reference sequence). This CDR3 region has 14 residues. The CDR3 DNA reads as TGTGCCAGCAGCTTGAGTGATCTGAGCTACGAGCAGTACTTC. The encoded protein is CASSLSDLSYEQYF.

The J gene is TRBJ2-2, the V gene TRBV7-9; 9 bases match TRBD2. Unmatched junction bases numbered 4, after V lost 5 bases and J lost 0 bases. The V gene's germline CDR1 is SEHNR and CDR2 FQNEAQ (reference sequence). This CDR3 is 16 amino acids long. This CDR3 is CASSPRTSANTGELFF. The CDR3 coding sequence is TGTGCCAGCAGCCCTCGGACTAGCGCGAACACCGGGGAGCTGTTTTTT.

The CDR3 bases are TGTGCCAGCAGCACATCGGTGTCCCTGGTGGCACACAGGTACTTC. It translates to CASSTSVSLVAHRYF. This chain joins TRBV9 and TRBJ2-5; D ambiguous. V lost 4 bases and J lost 13, with 26 bases in between. This CDR3 has 15 amino acids. Germline CDR1 SGDLS, CDR2 YYNGEE.

The rearrangement joins TRBV25-1 to TRBJ1-2; no firm D call. This CDR3 has 16 amino acids. Germline-derived CDR1 and CDR2 are MGHDK and SYGVNS. V was shortened by 11 bases and J by 2 bases, with 24 bases between the two germline ends. As DNA, the CDR3 is TGTGCCTGGAGCGTGTTCGGTGGACGAACAAACTATGGCTACACCTTC. The encoded protein is CAWSVFGGRTNYGYTF.

As to this clonotype: Likely a read error: the CDR3 ends without its conserved phenylalanine or tryptophan. The genes are TRBV7-9 and TRBJ1-1; 11 nucleotides agree with TRBD1. The J segment lost 1 base and the V segment lost 5 bases, leaving 3 bases of the junction unmatched. Germline V gives CDR1 SEHNR, CDR2 FQNEAQ (reference sequence). This CDR3 comprises 15 residues. The CDR3 reads CASSMGQGENTEAFL. In nucleotides, the CDR3 is TGTGCCAGCAGCATGGGACAGGGGGAGAACACTGAAGCTTTCCTT.

This clonotype was detected a few times. The chain uses TRBV12-3 or TRBV12-4 and TRBJ1-4; tentative D call: TRBD1 (5 bases). V gave up 8 bases and J gave up 6 bases, with 10 bases separating them. This CDR3 region has 12 residues. The CDR3 DNA is TGTGCCAGCGGACATAATCATGAAAAACTGTTTTTT. This gives the protein CASGHNHEKLFF.

In its sample, this clonotype was seen many times. This sequence joins TRBV2 and TRBJ1-1; D gene ambiguous. V gave up 4 bases and J gave up 0 bases, with 9 bases separating them. CDR1 is SNHLY and CDR2 is FYNNEI in the germline V gene. This CDR3 is built from 14 residues. The DNA for the CDR3 is TGTGCCAGCAGTGGTAACGGAATGAACACTGAAGCTTTCTTT. Its translation is CASSGNGMNTEAFF. The full variable domain, completed using reference TRBV2 and TRBJ1-1, is EPEVTQTPSHQVTQMGQEVILRCVPISNHLYFYWYRQILGQKVEFLVSFYNNEISEKSEIFDDQFSVERPDGSNFTLKIRSTKLEDSAMYFCASSGNGMNTEAFFGQGTRLTVV.

V is TRBV9 and J is TRBJ1-1; a possible D gene is TRBD1 (6 bases). Germline assignment: CDR1 SGDLS and CDR2 YYNGEE. The CDR3 loop spans 14 amino acids. Trimming cost V 0 bases and J 6 bases, with 12 bases left between them. The DNA for the CDR3 is TGTGCCAGCAGCGTAGAGTTGGGGGGCCCTGAAGCTTTCTTT. This encodes CASSVELGGPEAFF.

This clonotype has a handful of counts. Its ends do not fully match the called genes, so a read error is possible. The J gene is TRBJ1-4, the V gene TRBV24-1, with 8 bases aligning to TRBD1. This CDR3 has 16 residues. Germline V gene lookup returns CDR1 KGHDR and CDR2 SFDVKD. CDR3 sequence reads: CASSSLPDRGREKLFF. The CDR3, as DNA: TGTGCCAGCAGTTCCTTACCTGACAGGGGAAGGGAAAAACTGTTTTTT.

This clonotype occurred a few times. The gene calls are TRBV7-8 and TRBJ2-5; D uncertain. The germline CDR1 and CDR2 sequences are SGHVS and FQNEAQ. The CDR3 runs to 12 residues. V lost 7 bases and J 3 bases, leaving 9 bases between the germline ends. For the CDR3, the DNA is TGTGCCAGCACCCTACTGGAAGAGACCCAGTACTTC. It translates to CASTLLEETQYF.

This chain links TRBV7-9 with TRBJ1-6; TRBD1 matches at 8 bases. The germline V gene encodes CDR1 SEHNR and CDR2 FQNEAQ (reference sequence). This CDR3 is built from 13 residues. V gave up 8 bases and J gave up 9 bases; unmatched junction bases: 6. The CDR3 loop is CASLGQGASPLHF. The CDR3 DNA reads as TGTGCCAGCCTAGGACAGGGCGCTTCACCCCTCCACTTT.

This clonotype was found many times. The chain employs TRBV11-3 and TRBJ1-2; D is uncertain. V was clipped by 0 bases and J by 6 bases, with 8 bases between them. From germline, CDR1 is SGHNT and CDR2 YENEEA. The CDR3 contains 13 residues. The CDR3 nucleotides are TGTGCCAGCAGCTTAGATACGTGGAATGGCTACACCTTC. Translated, it gives CASSLDTWNGYTF. The complete variable domain, with remaining parts taken from reference TRBV11-3 and TRBJ1-2, reads EAGVVQSPRYKIIEKKQPVAFWCNPISGHNTLYWYLQNLGQGPELLIRYENEEAVDDSQLPKDRFSAERLKGVDSTLKIQPAELGDSAVYLCASSLDTWNGYTFGSGTRLTVV.

The V and J genes are TRBV20-1 and TRBJ1-6, with D perhaps TRBD1 (6 bases). Germline CDR1 is DFQATT and CDR2 is SNEGSKA (reference sequence). Trimming pared 6 bases from V and 13 bases from J, leaving 16 bases between. The CDR3 consists of 12 residues. This CDR3 is CSALGGNQPLHF. The CDR3 nucleotides read TGCAGTGCCCTAGGGGGAAATCAGCCCCTCCACTTT.

The CDR3 DNA reads TGTGCCAGCAGCTTGAGGCCCGTGAGCAATCAGCCCCAGCATTTT. The encoded protein is CASSLRPVSNQPQHF. J is TRBJ1-5 and V is TRBV7-6, with D uncertain. The V end was cut by 3 bases, the J end by 1 base, with 10 bases between. This CDR3 comprises 15 residues. Germline-derived CDR1 and CDR2 are SGHVS and FNYEAQ.

The chain couples TRBV10-3 to TRBJ2-5, with D possibly being TRBD1 or TRBD2 (6 bases each). CDR1 is ENHRY, CDR2 SYGVKD, per germline. Trimming shortened V by 2 bases and J by 1 base, and 11 bases separated the two germline ends. The CDR3 totals 15 residues. The CDR3 DNA sequence: TGTGCCATCAGTGAGGGGGGGCACCTCCAAGAGACCCAGTACTTC. Its translation: CAISEGGHLQETQYF.

For this clonotype: A single base separates this from a much larger clone, so it may be a read error. J is TRBJ2-6 and V is TRBV7-8; maybe TRBD1 (5 bases). This CDR3 has 18 amino acids. Trimming shortened V by 2 bases and J by 2 bases, and 16 bases separated the two germline ends. CDR1 and CDR2 (germline): SGHVS, FQNEAQ. This CDR3 is CASSLIPSDSPGANVLTF. CDR3 in DNA: TGTGCCAGCAGCTTAATCCCATCCGACAGCCCTGGGGCCAACGTCCTGACTTTC. Combining the CDR3 with reference TRBV7-8 and TRBJ2-6 gives the whole variable domain GAGVSQSPRYKVAKRGQDVALRCDPISGHVSLFWYQQALGQGPEFLTYFQNEAQLDKSGLPSDRFFAERPEGSVSTLKIQRTQQEDSAVYLCASSLIPSDSPGANVLTFGAGSRLTVL.